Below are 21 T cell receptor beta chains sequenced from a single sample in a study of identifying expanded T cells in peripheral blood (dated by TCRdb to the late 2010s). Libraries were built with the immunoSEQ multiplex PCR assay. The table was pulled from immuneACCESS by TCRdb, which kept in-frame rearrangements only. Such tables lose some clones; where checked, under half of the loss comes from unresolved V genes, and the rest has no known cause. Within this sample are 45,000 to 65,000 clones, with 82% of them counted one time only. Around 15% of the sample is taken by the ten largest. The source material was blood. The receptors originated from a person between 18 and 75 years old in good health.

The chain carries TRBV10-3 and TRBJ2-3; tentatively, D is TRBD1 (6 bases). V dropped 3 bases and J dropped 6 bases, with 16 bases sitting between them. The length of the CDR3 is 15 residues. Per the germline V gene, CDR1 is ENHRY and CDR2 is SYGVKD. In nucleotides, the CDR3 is TGTGCCATCAGTGACAGGGGAGCCGATGTGGATACGCAGTATTTT. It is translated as CAISDRGADVDTQYF.

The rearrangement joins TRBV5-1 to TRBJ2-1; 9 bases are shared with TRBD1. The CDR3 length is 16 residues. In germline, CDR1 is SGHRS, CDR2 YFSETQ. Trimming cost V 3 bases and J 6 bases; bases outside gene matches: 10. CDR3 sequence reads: CASSSQPGTGFNEQFF. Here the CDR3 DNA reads TGCGCCAGCAGCTCCCAGCCCGGGACAGGGTTCAATGAGCAGTTCTTC.

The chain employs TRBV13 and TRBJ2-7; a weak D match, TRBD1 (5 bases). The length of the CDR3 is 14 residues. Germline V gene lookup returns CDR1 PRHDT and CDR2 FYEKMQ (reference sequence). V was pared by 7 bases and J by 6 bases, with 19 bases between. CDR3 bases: TGTGCCAGCACCTTCGGAAGGGGATTGAGCGAGCAGTACTTC. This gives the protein CASTFGRGLSEQYF.

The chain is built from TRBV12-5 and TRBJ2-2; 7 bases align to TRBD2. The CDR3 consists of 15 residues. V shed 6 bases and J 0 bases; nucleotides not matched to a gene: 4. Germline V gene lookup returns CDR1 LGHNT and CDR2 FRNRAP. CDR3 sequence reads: CASGRGSANTGELFF. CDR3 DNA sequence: TGTGCTAGTGGCCGCGGGAGCGCGAACACCGGGGAGCTGTTTTTT. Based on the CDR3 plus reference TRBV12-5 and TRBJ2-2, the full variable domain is DARVTQTPRHKVTEMGQEVTMRCQPILGHNTVFWYRQTMMQGLELLAYFRNRAPLDDSGMPKDRFSAEMPDATLATLKIQPSEPRDSAVYFCASGRGSANTGELFFGEGSRLTVL.

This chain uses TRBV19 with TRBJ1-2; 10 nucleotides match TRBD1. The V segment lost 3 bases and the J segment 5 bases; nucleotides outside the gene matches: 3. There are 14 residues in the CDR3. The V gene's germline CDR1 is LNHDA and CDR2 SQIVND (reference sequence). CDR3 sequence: CASSMGQGIYGYTF. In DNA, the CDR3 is TGTGCCAGTAGTATGGGACAGGGGATTTATGGCTACACCTTC.

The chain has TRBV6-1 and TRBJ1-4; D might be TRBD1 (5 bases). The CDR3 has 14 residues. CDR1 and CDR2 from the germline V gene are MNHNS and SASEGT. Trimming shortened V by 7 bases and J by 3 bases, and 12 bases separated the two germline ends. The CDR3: CASTPQGANEKLFF. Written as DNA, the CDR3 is TGTGCCAGCACCCCCCAGGGAGCTAATGAAAAACTGTTTTTT.

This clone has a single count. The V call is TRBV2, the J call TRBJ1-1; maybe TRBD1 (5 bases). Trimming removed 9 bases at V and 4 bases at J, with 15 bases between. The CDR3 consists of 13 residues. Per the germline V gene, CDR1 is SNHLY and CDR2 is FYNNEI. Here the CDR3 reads CARPGRLGTEAFF. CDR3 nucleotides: TGTGCCAGGCCAGGGCGGCTGGGCACTGAAGCTTTCTTT.

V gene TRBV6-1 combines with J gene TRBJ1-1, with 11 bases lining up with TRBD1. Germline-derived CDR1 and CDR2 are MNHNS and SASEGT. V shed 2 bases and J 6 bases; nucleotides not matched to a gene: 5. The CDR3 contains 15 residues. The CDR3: CASSERDRGGPEAFF. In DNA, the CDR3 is TGTGCCAGCAGTGAAAGGGACAGGGGGGGACCTGAAGCTTTCTTT.

The CDR3, as DNA: TGTGCCAGCAAAAAGGAGGCCATCTGGAACTATGGCTACACCTTC. Its protein is CASKKEAIWNYGYTF. The rearrangement joins TRBV6-5 to TRBJ1-2; D remains ambiguous. CDR1 is MNHEY and CDR2 is SVGAGI in the germline V gene. The CDR3 runs to 15 residues. The germline V and J ends were trimmed by 7 bases and 2 bases, with 17 bases remaining between them.

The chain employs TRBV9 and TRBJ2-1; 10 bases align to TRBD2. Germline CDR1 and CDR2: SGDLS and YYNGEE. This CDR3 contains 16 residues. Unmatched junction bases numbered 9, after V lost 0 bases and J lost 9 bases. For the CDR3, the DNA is TGTGCCAGCAGCGTAGGAGTAGCGGGGGGTGCTGGTGAGCAGTTCTTC. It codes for CASSVGVAGGAGEQFF. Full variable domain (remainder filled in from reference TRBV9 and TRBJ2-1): DSGVTQTPKHLITATGQRVTLRCSPRSGDLSVYWYQQSLDQGLQFLIQYYNGEERAKGNILERFSAQQFPDLHSELNLSSLELGDSALYFCASSVGVAGGAGEQFFGPGTRLTVL.

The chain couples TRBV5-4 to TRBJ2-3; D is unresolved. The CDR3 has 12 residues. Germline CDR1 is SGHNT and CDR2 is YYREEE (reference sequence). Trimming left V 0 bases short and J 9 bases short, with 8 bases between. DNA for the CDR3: TGTGCCAGCAGCTTGGACCAGAAGACGCAGTATTTT. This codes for CASSLDQKTQYF.

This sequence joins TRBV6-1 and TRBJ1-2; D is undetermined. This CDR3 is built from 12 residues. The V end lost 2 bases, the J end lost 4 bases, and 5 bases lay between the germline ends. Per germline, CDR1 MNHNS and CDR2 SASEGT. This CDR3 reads CASSETGYGYTF. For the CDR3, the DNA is TGTGCCAGCAGTGAAACGGGCTATGGCTACACCTTC.

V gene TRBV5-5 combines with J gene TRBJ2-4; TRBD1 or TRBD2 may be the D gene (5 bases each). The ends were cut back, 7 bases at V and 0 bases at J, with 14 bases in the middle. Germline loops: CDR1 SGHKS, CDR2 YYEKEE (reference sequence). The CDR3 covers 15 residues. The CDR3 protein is CASDEGLLAKNIQYF. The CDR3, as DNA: TGTGCCAGCGACGAGGGGCTTCTAGCCAAAAACATTCAGTACTTC.

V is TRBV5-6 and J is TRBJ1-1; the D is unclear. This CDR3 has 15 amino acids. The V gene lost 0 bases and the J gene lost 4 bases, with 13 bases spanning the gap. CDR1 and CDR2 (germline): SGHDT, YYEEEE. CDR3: CASSLVSTRRTEAFF. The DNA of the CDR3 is TGTGCCAGCAGCTTGGTGTCAACTAGGCGCACTGAAGCTTTCTTT.

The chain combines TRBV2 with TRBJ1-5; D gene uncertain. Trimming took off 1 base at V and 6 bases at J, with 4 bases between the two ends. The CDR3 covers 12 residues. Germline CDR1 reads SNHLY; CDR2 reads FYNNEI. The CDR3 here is CASSEGGQPQHF. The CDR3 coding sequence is TGTGCCAGCAGTGAAGGGGGTCAGCCCCAGCATTTT.

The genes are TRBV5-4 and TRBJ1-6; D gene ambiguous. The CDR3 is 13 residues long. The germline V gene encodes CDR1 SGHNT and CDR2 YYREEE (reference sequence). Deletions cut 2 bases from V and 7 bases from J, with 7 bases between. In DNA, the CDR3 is TGTGCCAGCAGCTTTCCCGCGAATTCACCCCTCCACTTT. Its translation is CASSFPANSPLHF.

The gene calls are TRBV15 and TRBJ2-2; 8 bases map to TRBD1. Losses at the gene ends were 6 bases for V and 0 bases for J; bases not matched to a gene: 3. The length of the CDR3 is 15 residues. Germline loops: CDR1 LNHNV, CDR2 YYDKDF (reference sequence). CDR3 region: CATRHRGTNTGELFF. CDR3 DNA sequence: TGTGCCACCAGACACAGGGGGACGAACACCGGGGAGCTGTTTTTT.

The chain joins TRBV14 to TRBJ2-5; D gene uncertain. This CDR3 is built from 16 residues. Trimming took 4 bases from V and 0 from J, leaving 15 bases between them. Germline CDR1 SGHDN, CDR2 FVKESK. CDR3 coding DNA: TGTGCCAGCAGCCCCGGCCTTCACCACTACCAAGAGACCCAGTACTTC. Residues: CASSPGLHHYQETQYF. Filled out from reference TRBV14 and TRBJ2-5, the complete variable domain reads EAGVTQFPSHSVIEKGQTVTLRCDPISGHDNLYWYRRVMGKEIKFLLHFVKESKQDESGMPNNRFLAERTGGTYSTLKVQPAELEDSGVYFCASSPGLHHYQETQYFGPGTRLLVL.

This CDR3 is CASSENKGNSNQPQHF. The CDR3, as DNA: TGTGCCAGCAGTGAAAATAAGGGGAATAGCAATCAGCCCCAGCATTTT. The genes are TRBV6-1 and TRBJ1-5, with D possibly TRBD1 on 5 matching bases. There are 16 residues in the CDR3. The germline V gene has CDR1 MNHNS and CDR2 SASEGT. The V and J ends lost 2 bases and 0 bases respectively, with 11 bases between them.

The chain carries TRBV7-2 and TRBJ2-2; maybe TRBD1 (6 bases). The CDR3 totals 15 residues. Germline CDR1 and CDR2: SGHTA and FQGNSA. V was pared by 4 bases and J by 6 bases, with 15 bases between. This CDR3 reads CASSSTGTSSGELFF. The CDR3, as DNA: TGTGCCAGCAGCTCGACCGGGACAAGCTCCGGGGAGCTGTTTTTT.

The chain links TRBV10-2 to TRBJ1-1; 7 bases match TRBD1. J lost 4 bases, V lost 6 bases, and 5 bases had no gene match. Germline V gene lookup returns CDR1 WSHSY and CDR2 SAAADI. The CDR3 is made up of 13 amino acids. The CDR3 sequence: CASSEQGRTEAFF. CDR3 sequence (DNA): TGCGCCAGCAGCGAACAGGGGCGCACTGAAGCTTTCTTT.